This TCR beta chain was profiled in a study of T-cell reconstitution after alpha-beta-depleted transplantation in children. Study observations and caveats: Among T cells one year after transplant, newly produced cells accounted for most counts and diversity.

This clonotype was detected ten times or more. Its antigen is still unknown. This sample's TCRbeta library carried unique molecular identifier barcodes. TCRdb redid the calling of the PCR reads with MiXCR, one entry per CDR3 protein. The sample yields 280,000 or so distinct CDR3 sequences, around a tenth seen once. The specimen was peripheral blood, collected 180 days after TCRalphabeta/CD19-depleted stem cell transplant. This TCR derives from a male patient under 10 years old who had a stem cell transplant for chronic granulomatous disease, so the T cells may come from the graft donor.

CDR3 DNA sequence: TGTGCCAGCAGTGTAACGTCCGGAACCCAGCCCCAGCATTTT. It is translated as CASSVTSGTQPQHF. The chain joins TRBV6-4 to TRBJ1-5; D uncertain. Germline loops: CDR1 MRHNA, CDR2 SNTAGT. The ends were cut back, 4 bases at V and 7 bases at J, with 14 bases in the middle. The CDR3 length is 14 residues.